This record covers a single TCR beta chain. Its antigen specificity is not known. No quality values exist for individual bases; no much larger clone is one base distant. Reading the label with the study, this specimen's time point is: about 28 days (+/-7) after the second vaccine dose. AZD1222 recipients given second doses at about 4 weeks or at about 12 weeks were pooled, since spike-specific TCR depth and breadth were not found to differ between the two schedules. Vaccinee samples were obtained from the UK trials COV001 and COV002, which included a single-blind randomized controlled phase 2/3 trial of AZD1222 (ChAdOx1 nCoV-19) in healthy adults. Trial participant PBMC samples were collected at day 0 and day 28 after the second dose for TCRbeta chain sequencing. This sample stems from a study of T cell responses to AZD1222 COVID-19 vaccine listed by TCRdb under 2021. Broadly, across the study: TCR sequencing was performed for more than 230 trial participants, of whom about 200 were given two doses of AZD1222 and around 25 were given two doses of MenACWY control vaccine. Trial participants were enrolled into age subgroups of 18-55, 56-69 and 70-plus years, which contained around 150, 28 and 57 TCR-sequenced participants, respectively.

Paper-wide results and their limitations: Reportedly, almost half of the unique spike-specific TCRs recognized epitopes lying outside the regions that are mutated in the B.1.351 and B.1.1.7 variants. In the small 56-69-year group, the increase in depth fell short of significance, most likely because of low power. Conclusions about previously exposed vaccinees are limited, since just 6 or 7 AZD1222 recipients were seropositive for SARS-CoV-2 at baseline. CD4 TCRs associated with the vaccine covered the entire spike protein, and the dominant responses were in regions 160-218 and 743-854. Because no day 14 peak-response samples were available, the repertoires could be characterized only after the peak T cell response. Spike-specific TCR breadth and depth rose significantly after two AZD1222 doses compared with day 0 and with MenACWY recipients. Most participants were white British and females outnumbered males, and the authors suggested that clonal diversity may have been underestimated.

Inclusive of the bounding cysteine and phenylalanine, the CDR3 is 15 residues long. CDR3 DNA is the only sequence kept; it has 45 bases, read in frame from the first base. Looking up the germline V gene yields CDR1 SGHNT and CDR2 YENEEA. Between the V and J ends, shortened by 0 bases and 5 bases respectively, the junction contains 10 bases. The CDR3 regions of human TCRbeta chains were analyzed by immunosequencing. As for the original processing: Repertoire TCRs were checked for matches against a reference library of SARS-CoV-2-specific TCRs that had been generated using the MIRA antigen-specificity platform. Breadth was defined as the fraction of unique TCRs that were SARS-CoV-2-associated, and depth was defined as the fraction of total T cells that were SARS-CoV-2-associated. Using the MIRA data, every spike-specific TCR was mapped to the spike region that the TCR reacted to and assigned to either a CD4 or a CD8 class. Log10-transformed breadth and depth values were compared by one-way ANOVA with Sidak's multiple comparisons tests. The source is immuneACCESS, and TCRdb retained only in-frame sequences with V and J called. Part of the clones is not carried over; for the studies checked, unresolved V genes explain less than half of this, and the remainder is unexplained. V, J and clone size are those of that table, while D and trimming were read from the DNA. Counted in this sample were fewer than 120,000 clones; about 90% of them appeared once. The top ten clonotypes cover approximately 15% of the sample.

This clonotype was obtained from an adult who received the AZD1222 COVID-19 vaccine. The sequencing used peripheral blood, collected 28 days after the second AZD1222 dose. The rearrangement joined TRBV11-3 to TRBJ2-2; the D gene is not confidently resolved. For the CDR3, the sequence is CASSLDASATGELFF. DNA sequence: TGTGCCAGCAGCTTAGATGCTTCCGCAACCGGGGAGCTGTTTTTT.